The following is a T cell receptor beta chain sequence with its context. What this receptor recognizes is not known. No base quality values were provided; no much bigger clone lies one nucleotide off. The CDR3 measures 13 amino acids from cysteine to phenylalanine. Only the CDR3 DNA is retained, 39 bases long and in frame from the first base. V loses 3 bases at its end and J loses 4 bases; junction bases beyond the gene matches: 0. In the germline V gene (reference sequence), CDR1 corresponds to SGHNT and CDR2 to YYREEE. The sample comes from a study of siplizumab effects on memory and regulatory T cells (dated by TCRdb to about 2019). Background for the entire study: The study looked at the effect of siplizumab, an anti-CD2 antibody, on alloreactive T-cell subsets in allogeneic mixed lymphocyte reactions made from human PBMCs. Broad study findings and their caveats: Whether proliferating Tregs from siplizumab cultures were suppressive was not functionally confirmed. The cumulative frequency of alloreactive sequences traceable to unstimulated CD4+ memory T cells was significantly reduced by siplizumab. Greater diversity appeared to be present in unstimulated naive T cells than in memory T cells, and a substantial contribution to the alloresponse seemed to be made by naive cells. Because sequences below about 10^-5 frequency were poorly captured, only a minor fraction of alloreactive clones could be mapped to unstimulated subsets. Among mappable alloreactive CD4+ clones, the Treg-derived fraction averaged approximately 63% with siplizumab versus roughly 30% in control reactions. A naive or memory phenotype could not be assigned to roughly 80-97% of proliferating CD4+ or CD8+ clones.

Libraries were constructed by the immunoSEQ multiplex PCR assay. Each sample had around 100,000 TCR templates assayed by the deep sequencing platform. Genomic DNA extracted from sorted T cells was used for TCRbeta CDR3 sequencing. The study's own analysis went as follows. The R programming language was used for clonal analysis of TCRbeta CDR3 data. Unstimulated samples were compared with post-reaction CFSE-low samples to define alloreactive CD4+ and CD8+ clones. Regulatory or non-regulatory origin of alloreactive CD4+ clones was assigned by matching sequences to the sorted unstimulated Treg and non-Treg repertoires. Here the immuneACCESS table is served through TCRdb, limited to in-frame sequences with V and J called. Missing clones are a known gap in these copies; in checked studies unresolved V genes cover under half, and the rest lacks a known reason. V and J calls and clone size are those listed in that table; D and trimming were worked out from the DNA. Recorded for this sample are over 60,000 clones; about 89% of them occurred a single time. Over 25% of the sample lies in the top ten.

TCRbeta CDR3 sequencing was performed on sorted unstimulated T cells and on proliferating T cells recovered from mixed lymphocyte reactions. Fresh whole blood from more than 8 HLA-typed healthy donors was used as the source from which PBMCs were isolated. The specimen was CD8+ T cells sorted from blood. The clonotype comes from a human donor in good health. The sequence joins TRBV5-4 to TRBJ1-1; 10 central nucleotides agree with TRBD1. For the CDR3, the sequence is CASSWTGGTEAFF. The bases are TGTGCCAGCAGCTGGACAGGGGGCACTGAAGCTTTCTTT.